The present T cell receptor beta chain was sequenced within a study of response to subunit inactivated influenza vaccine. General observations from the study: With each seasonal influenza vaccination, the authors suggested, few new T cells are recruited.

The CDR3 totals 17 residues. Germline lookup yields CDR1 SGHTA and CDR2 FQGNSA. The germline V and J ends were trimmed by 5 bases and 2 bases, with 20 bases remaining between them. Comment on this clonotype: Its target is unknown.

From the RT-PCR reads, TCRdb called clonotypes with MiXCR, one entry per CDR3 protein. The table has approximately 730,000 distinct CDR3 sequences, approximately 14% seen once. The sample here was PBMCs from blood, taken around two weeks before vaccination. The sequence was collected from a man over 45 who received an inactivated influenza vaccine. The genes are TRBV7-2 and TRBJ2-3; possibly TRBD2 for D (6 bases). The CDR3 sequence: CASSPRVGGVPTDTQYF. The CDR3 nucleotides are TGTGCCAGCAGCCCACGGGTTGGCGGGGTCCCCACAGATACGCAGTATTTT.